The T cell receptor (beta chain) described here comes from a study of T cell responses to AZD1222 COVID-19 vaccine. Sequencing was performed with immunoSEQ multiplex PCR; in TCRdb, only in-frame clones are kept and a portion is missing. The sample consists of 90,000 to 130,000 clones, around 90% of them appearing once. CDR3 size: 13 residues. From germline, CDR1 is LNHNV and CDR2 YYDKDF (reference sequence). Trimming cost V 5 bases and J 0 bases, with 7 bases left between them. V usage is TRBV15 and J usage is TRBJ1-1; the D is unclear. The TCR originated in an adult in good health. The specimen comprised peripheral blood, sampled on day 0 of MenACWY control vaccination. The CDR3 region is CATSGQLNTEAFF. CDR3 bases: TGTGCCACCAGCGGGCAGTTGAACACTGAAGCTTTCTTT.